Detailed here is one TCR beta chain. Antigen unknown. The sample is drawn from a study of cytomegalovirus exposure and HLA in healthy donors. Study-wide results and limits: Reportedly, cytomegalovirus status was diagnosed with high sensitivity and specificity.

Use of 60 Vbeta and 13 Jbeta primers characterized the PCR. Generated by immunoSEQ multiplex PCR, the TCRdb table keeps only in-frame clones and is missing some. The sample consists of about 130,000 clones, 78% of them appearing once. In nominal health when sampled, donors likely had unrecorded immune exposures nonetheless. In germline, CDR1 is LNHNV, CDR2 YYDKDF (reference sequence). Losses at the gene ends were 1 base for V and 2 bases for J; bases not matched to a gene: 5. This CDR3 spans 15 amino acids. The sequence derives from a man aged 30 to 39 in good health and CMV-seropositive. Material: PBMCs. The V call is TRBV15, the J call TRBJ2-7, with TRBD2 matching over 7 bases. In DNA form, the CDR3 reads TGTGCCACCAGCAGAGGATCGGGGGGAGCCTACGAGCAGTACTTC. Translated: CATSRGSGGAYEQYF.